The 30 T cell receptor beta chains in this list originate from one sample, sequenced in a study of T cell repertoires in cytomegalovirus infection. No cognate antigen is known for these TCRs. In TCRdb, the reads were re-called with MiXCR into one record per CDR3 protein. This table has about 830,000 distinct CDR3 sequences, approximately 30% appearing once. The sequencing used cultured CD8+ T cells from PBMCs, collected from culture after CMV antigen stimulation. Receptor source: a human donor in good health (CMV status not recorded). Some clones in this sample may be carry-over from other donors' samples.

This clonotype turned up a few times. The chain links TRBV6-2 or TRBV6-3 to TRBJ2-1, with 8 bases matching TRBD2. The germline V gene encodes CDR1 MNHEY and CDR2 SVGEGT. This CDR3 is 13 amino acids long. With V trimmed by 7 bases and J by 8 bases, 7 bases remained unmatched. Here the CDR3 DNA reads TGTGCCAGCAATCACGGGGGGGGGGATGAGCAGTTCTTC. As protein: CASNHGGGDEQFF.

CDR3 residues: CASSQAYNSPLHF. The CDR3, as DNA: TGCGCCAGCAGCCAAGCCTATAATTCACCCCTCCACTTT. The chain recombines TRBV4-1 with TRBJ1-6; D is unclear. Trimming shortened V by 1 base and J by 2 bases, and 0 bases separated the two germline ends. The CDR3 runs to 13 residues. Germline V gives CDR1 MGHRA, CDR2 YSYEKL.

The chain joins TRBV20-1 to TRBJ2-1; 7 positions match TRBD2. The CDR3 totals 11 residues. The trim removed 2 bases at V and 10 bases at J, leaving 2 bases unmatched. Germline V lookup: CDR1 DFQATT, CDR2 SNEGSKA (reference sequence). The CDR3 nucleotides read TGCAGTGCTAGACAGGGAGGGGAGCAGTTCTTC. It yields the protein CSARQGGEQFF.

This clonotype was counted at least ten times. This sequence joins TRBV7-2 and TRBJ2-3; D not certain. The ends were cut back, 1 base at V and 0 bases at J, with 17 bases in the middle. From germline, CDR1 is SGHTA and CDR2 FQGNSA. The CDR3 extends over 18 amino acids. The CDR3 sequence: CASSLVAAIVPSTDTQYF. CDR3 coding DNA: TGTGCCAGCAGCTTAGTAGCAGCCATAGTTCCTAGCACAGATACGCAGTATTTT.

At least ten counts were recorded for this clonotype. CDR3: CASIQGPGTDTQYF. Here the CDR3 DNA reads TGTGCCAGCATCCAGGGTCCGGGCACAGATACGCAGTATTTT. The chain has TRBV7-6 and TRBJ2-3, with D maybe TRBD1 (5 bases). The CDR3 is made up of 14 amino acids. In germline, CDR1 is SGHVS, CDR2 FNYEAQ. V shed 7 bases and J shed 1 base, with 12 bases lying between them.

V gene TRBV20-1 combines with J gene TRBJ2-7; D is perhaps TRBD1 or TRBD2 (5 bases each). This CDR3 has 15 residues. V lost 6 bases to trimming and J lost 2 bases, with 20 bases between them. Germline CDR1 DFQATT, CDR2 SNEGSKA (reference sequence). CDR3 nucleotide sequence: TGCAGTGCCCAACCCCGGGACGGCGACCCCTACGAGCAGTACGTC. Its translation: CSAQPRDGDPYEQYV.

The CDR3 region has the DNA TGTGCCAGTAGTATGAGGCGGGACAGGGCGAGTGGCTACACCTTC. Translating gives CASSMRRDRASGYTF. The V and J genes are TRBV19 and TRBJ1-2, with 9 bases fitting TRBD1. The CDR3 sequence is 15 residues long. The V segment lost 3 bases and the J segment 7 bases; nucleotides outside the gene matches: 9. Germline values: CDR1 LNHDA, CDR2 SQIVND (reference sequence).

This clonotype was seen at least ten times. The gene calls are TRBV7-6 and TRBJ2-1; 8 positions match TRBD2. The length of the CDR3 is 16 residues. V shed 2 bases, J shed 4 bases, and the junction held 7 bases outside the gene matches. In germline, CDR1 is SGHVS, CDR2 FNYEAQ. This CDR3 reads CASSLSGGLPYNEQFF. CDR3 nucleotide sequence: TGTGCCAGCAGCTTATCGGGGGGGCTACCTTACAATGAGCAGTTCTTC.

The count of this clonotype is one. The chain carries TRBV2 and TRBJ2-7; 7 nucleotides align to TRBD2. The CDR3 has 13 amino acids. CDR1 and CDR2 (germline): SNHLY, FYNNEI. J gave up 4 bases and V 8 bases, and 8 bases lay outside the gene matches. The CDR3 here is CASVGGTEYEQYF. Written as DNA, the CDR3 is TGTGCCAGCGTGGGGGGGACTGAATACGAGCAGTACTTC.

This clonotype has ten or more counts. V gene TRBV7-9 combines with J gene TRBJ1-1; 7 bases are shared with TRBD1. J gave up 1 base and V 5 bases, and 16 bases lay outside the gene matches. This CDR3 is built from 18 residues. CDR1 is SEHNR, CDR2 FQNEAQ, per germline (reference sequence). CDR3 protein: CASSLSEGGRLTNTEAFF. The CDR3 bases are TGTGCCAGCAGCCTCTCAGAAGGGGGCCGCCTTACGAACACTGAAGCTTTCTTT.

This clonotype was picked up a small number of times. The chain recombines TRBV27 with TRBJ2-3; 8 nucleotides line up with TRBD1. With 6 bases clipped from V and 3 bases from J, the junction kept 8 bases outside the gene matches. Germline V gives CDR1 MNHEY, CDR2 SMNVEV (reference sequence). There are 15 residues in the CDR3. The CDR3, as DNA: TGTGCCAGCAGCTTCCGGGACAGGATGACAGATACGCAGTATTTT. This encodes CASSFRDRMTDTQYF.

The rearrangement joins TRBV6-1 to TRBJ2-5, with D possibly TRBD1 on 6 matching bases. The CDR3 is 15 residues long. The germline V gene has CDR1 MNHNS and CDR2 SASEGT. V was pared by 0 bases and J by 1 base, with 9 bases between. The CDR3 DNA follows: TGTGCCAGCAGTGAAGCGAGACAGGTCCAAGAGACCCAGTACTTC. This encodes CASSEARQVQETQYF.

The rearrangement joins TRBV6-8 to TRBJ1-2; D might be TRBD1 (5 bases). This CDR3 has 13 residues. The germline gives CDR1 MNHGY, CDR2 SAAAGT. Trimming left V 5 bases short and J 8 bases short, with 15 bases between. DNA for the CDR3: TGTGCCAGCAGTCCGATGGCAGGGCAAGGCTACACCTTC. This encodes CASSPMAGQGYTF.

This clonotype was observed a handful of times. This chain uses TRBV7-2 with TRBJ1-4, with D perhaps TRBD1 (6 bases). The germline V gene encodes CDR1 SGHTA and CDR2 FQGNSA. Trimming took off 6 bases at V and 12 bases at J, with 11 bases between the two ends. The CDR3 covers 11 residues. The CDR3 loop reads CASSLGAELFF. The CDR3 region has the DNA TGTGCCAGCAGTCTGGGGGCGGAACTGTTTTTT.

This chain joins TRBV13 and TRBJ1-1; D is uncertain. V lost 3 bases and J lost 6, with 17 bases in between. The CDR3 contains 15 residues. Germline V lookup: CDR1 PRHDT, CDR2 FYEKMQ (reference sequence). This chain's CDR3 is CASSFESASLAEAFF. CDR3 in DNA: TGTGCCAGCAGCTTCGAGTCGGCAAGTCTTGCTGAAGCTTTCTTT.

Notes on this clonotype: It may be a read error: a sequence one base away is much more abundant. The chain links TRBV19 to TRBJ2-2, with D hard to call. Trimming pared 3 bases from V and 1 base from J, leaving 3 bases between. From germline, CDR1 is LNHDA and CDR2 SQIVND (reference sequence). The CDR3 sequence is 13 residues long. The CDR3 sequence is CASSMGNTGELFF. The CDR3 DNA sequence: TGTGCCAGTAGTATGGGGAACACCGGGGAGCTGTTTTTT.

This chain connects TRBV7-8 to TRBJ2-2, with 8 bases matching TRBD2. The CDR3 loop spans 16 amino acids. The V and J ends lost 3 bases and 5 bases, in that order; junction bases with no gene match: 8. Germline CDR1 is SGHVS and CDR2 is FQNEAQ. As DNA, the CDR3 is TGTGCCAGCAGCTTTTACGCGGGGGGAGCTACCGGGGAGCTGTTTTTT. Translated: CASSFYAGGATGELFF.

The chain joins TRBV7-9 to TRBJ1-5, with D possibly matching TRBD1 (5 bases). There are 14 residues in the CDR3. Trimming took off 8 bases at V and 7 bases at J, with 18 bases between the two ends. Germline V gene sequence: CDR1 SEHNR, CDR2 FQNEAQ (reference sequence). The CDR3 coding sequence is TGTGCCAGCGGCTGGGATGGGGGAGGGCAGCCCCAGCATTTT. Protein sequence: CASGWDGGGQPQHF.

This clonotype turned up a few times. The chain couples TRBV9 to TRBJ2-2; 11 bases are shared with TRBD2. This CDR3 contains 14 residues. After removal of 4 bases from V and 8 bases from J, the junction contained 4 bases not matched to a gene. Germline CDR1 reads SGDLS; CDR2 reads YYNGEE. The CDR3 is CASSPRTSGGELFF. CDR3 coding DNA: TGTGCCAGCAGCCCACGGACTAGCGGGGGGGAGCTGTTTTTT.

This clonotype was seen more than once but under ten times. The gene calls are TRBV27 and TRBJ2-7; 8 nucleotides match TRBD1. Trimming removed 3 bases from V and 4 bases from J; junction bases left unmatched: 5. The germline V gene has CDR1 MNHEY and CDR2 SMNVEV (reference sequence). The CDR3 runs 14 residues. The CDR3 sequence is CASSFGQGGYEQYF. The CDR3 DNA reads as TGTGCCAGCAGTTTCGGACAGGGTGGTTACGAGCAGTACTTC.

This clonotype was detected only a few times. CDR3: CASSQVIARTSNEQFF. The CDR3 nucleotides are TGTGCCAGCAGCCAAGTTATAGCGAGAACCTCCAATGAGCAGTTCTTC. The chain combines TRBV4-2 with TRBJ2-1; tentative D call: TRBD2 (5 bases). The CDR3 has 16 residues. The germline V gene has CDR1 LGHNA and CDR2 YNFKEQ. V dropped 1 base and J dropped 6 bases, with 16 bases sitting between them.

The chain employs TRBV12-3 or TRBV12-4 and TRBJ1-6; 7 bases are shared with TRBD1. This CDR3 is built from 24 residues. After removal of 6 bases from V and 0 bases from J, the junction contained 29 bases not matched to a gene. In DNA form, the CDR3 reads TGTGCCAGCAGCCAAATATCGGACTACAGGGGCTTAATCACCTCGAGCTCCTATAATTCACCCCTCCACTTT. Its translation is CASSQISDYRGLITSSSYNSPLHF.

In its sample, this clonotype was seen a few times. The genes are TRBV27 and TRBJ2-7; possibly TRBD2 for D (5 bases). The CDR3 extends over 15 amino acids. CDR1 is MNHEY, CDR2 SMNVEV, per germline (reference sequence). The V end lost 0 bases, the J end lost 0 bases, and 9 bases lay between the germline ends. The CDR3 coding sequence is TGTGCCAGCAGTTTATCAGCCGGGGTCTCCTACGAGCAGTACTTC. This encodes CASSLSAGVSYEQYF.

The chain links TRBV7-9 to TRBJ2-3, with 14 bases that match TRBD2. This CDR3 comprises 16 residues. The germline gives CDR1 SEHNR, CDR2 FQNEAQ (reference sequence). With 4 bases clipped from V and 5 bases from J, the junction kept 5 bases outside the gene matches. The CDR3 protein is CASSSTSGGAVDTQYF. The CDR3 region has the DNA TGTGCCAGCAGCTCGACTAGCGGGGGGGCTGTAGATACGCAGTATTTT.

The chain has TRBV2 and TRBJ2-1; 8 bases fit TRBD2. The germline gives CDR1 SNHLY, CDR2 FYNNEI. V shed 10 bases, J shed 7 bases, and the junction held 12 bases outside the gene matches. This CDR3 comprises 14 residues. CDR3 nucleotide sequence: TGTGCCACCCCGGGGGGGGGCCCCAGGAATGAGCAGTTCTTC. Residues: CATPGGGPRNEQFF.

The chain uses TRBV12-3 or TRBV12-4 and TRBJ1-2, with D perhaps matching TRBD1 (6 bases). This CDR3 spans 15 amino acids. Trimming took 1 base from V and 7 from J, leaving 16 bases between them. This CDR3 is CASSLGGGPTFGYTF. The CDR3, as DNA: TGTGCCAGCAGTTTAGGGGGGGGCCCTACGTTTGGCTACACCTTC.

The chain couples TRBV27 to TRBJ2-1; 7 positions agree with TRBD1. V lost 4 bases and J lost 12; bases outside the gene matches: 15. The CDR3 loop spans 15 amino acids. Germline V gene lookup returns CDR1 MNHEY and CDR2 SMNVEV (reference sequence). The CDR3 region is CASSSPGTASSGQFF. CDR3 in DNA: TGTGCCAGCAGTTCCCCCGGGACAGCCTCCTCGGGGCAGTTCTTC.

V is TRBV6-6 and J is TRBJ1-2; D is possibly TRBD1 (5 bases). The V end was cut by 5 bases, the J end by 2 bases, with 24 bases between. The V gene's germline CDR1 is MNHNY and CDR2 SVGAGI (reference sequence). This CDR3 has 18 residues. The CDR3 DNA follows: TGTGCCAGCAGTGTAAAGGGGCAGGAGATATCACCAAACTATGGCTACACCTTC. Protein product: CASSVKGQEISPNYGYTF.

Of note for this clonotype: Being one base from a much bigger clone, this may be a read error. No conserved phenylalanine or tryptophan is present at the end of the CDR3, so a read error is the likely explanation. The J gene is TRBJ2-3, the V gene TRBV7-6, with D possibly TRBD2 on 6 matching bases. The CDR3 is 15 amino acids. Germline assignment: CDR1 SGHVS and CDR2 FNYEAQ. Trimming stripped 5 bases from V and 6 bases from J, with 18 bases between. CDR3 bases: TGTGCCAGCAGCCCCCGGACGGAGGGTTACGATACGCAGTATTCT. Translated, it gives CASSPRTEGYDTQYS.

This clonotype was counted ten times or more. V usage is TRBV7-8 and J usage is TRBJ2-3, with 7 bases identical to TRBD1. Germline values: CDR1 SGHVS, CDR2 FQNEAQ. The CDR3 runs 17 residues. V trimming: 4 bases; J trimming: 4 bases; junction bases outside the gene matches: 14. This CDR3 is CASSSTPGQSAADTQYF. The CDR3 bases are TGTGCCAGCAGCTCAACCCCGGGACAGAGTGCGGCAGATACGCAGTATTTT.